The 22 T cell receptor beta chains in this list originate from one sample, sequenced in a study of T cell repertoires in cytomegalovirus infection. TCRdb re-analysed the reads in MiXCR, keeping a single row per CDR3 protein. The table includes some 350,000 distinct CDR3 sequences, around 18% detected once. Sequencing was performed on PBMCs. These receptors all come from a human donor in good health (CMV status not recorded). Some clones in this sample may be carry-over from other donors' samples.

This clonotype was counted a few times. This chain links TRBV4-1 with TRBJ1-1; TRBD1 is a possible D gene (5 bases). V was clipped by 4 bases and J by 7 bases, with 19 bases between them. The CDR3 totals 15 residues. Germline CDR1 reads MGHRA; CDR2 reads YSYEKL. CDR3 coding DNA: TGCGCCAGCAGCCCCTTCCGGGACGGCGGGAATGAAGCTTTCTTT. Its translation: CASSPFRDGGNEAFF.

This clonotype was observed at least ten times. The gene calls are TRBV7-2 and TRBJ2-5, with D uncertain. The germline CDR1 and CDR2 sequences are SGHTA and FQGNSA. Deletions cut 5 bases from V and 4 bases from J, with 14 bases between. CDR3 length: 14 residues. CDR3 coding DNA: TGTGCCAGCAGCCCCGCCGCGCGTCGAGAGACCCAGTACTTC. Translation gives CASSPAARRETQYF.

For the CDR3, the DNA is TGTGCCAGCAGCCCGGACCGGTCCGCGGGGGCCAACGTCCTGACTTTC. Translated: CASSPDRSAGANVLTF. The gene calls are TRBV5-5 and TRBJ2-6; D is uncertain. The CDR3 contains 16 residues. V dropped 4 bases and J dropped 4 bases, with 15 bases sitting between them. Germline CDR1 and CDR2: SGHKS and YYEKEE (reference sequence).

This clonotype was detected many times. V usage is TRBV7-8 and J usage is TRBJ1-6, with a possible D match to TRBD1 (6 bases). V was cut by 3 bases and J by 13 bases, with 19 bases left in between. The CDR3 runs to 15 residues. Germline CDR1 and CDR2: SGHVS and FQNEAQ. CDR3 in DNA: TGTGCCAGCAGCTTTACAGGGTCGGGTTACCTCCCCCTCCACTTT. This codes for CASSFTGSGYLPLHF.

There are a few counts of this clonotype. The chain carries TRBV19 and TRBJ2-7, with D possibly being TRBD2 (5 bases). Trimming removed 6 bases from V and 2 bases from J, with 17 bases in between. CDR3 length equals 15 residues. The germline gives CDR1 LNHDA, CDR2 SQIVND (reference sequence). CDR3 sequence reads: CASSPTIDGTYEQYF. Here the CDR3 DNA reads TGTGCCAGTAGCCCTACCATCGACGGGACCTACGAGCAGTACTTC.

Turning to this clonotype: A single base separates this from a much larger clone, so it may be a read error. The chain uses TRBV20-1 and TRBJ2-1; the D gene is possibly TRBD1 (5 bases). The CDR3 covers 11 residues. Trimming removed 7 bases at V and 13 bases at J, with 17 bases between. Germline V gene sequence: CDR1 DFQATT, CDR2 SNEGSKA (reference sequence). The CDR3 DNA is TGCAGTGGTTTTGGGGCAGGGAACCAGTTCTTC. Protein product: CSGFGAGNQFF.

The sample holds a few counts of this clonotype. The J gene is TRBJ2-1, the V gene TRBV10-3, with D tentatively TRBD2 (6 bases). The CDR3 is made up of 13 amino acids. CDR1 ENHRY and CDR2 SYGVKD come from the germline V gene. With 4 bases removed from V and 6 bases from J, the gap between germline ends came to 10 bases. The DNA for the CDR3 is TGTGCCATCAGTGGGGCCGGGAGCAATGAGCAGTTCTTC. Amino acids: CAISGAGSNEQFF.

In its sample, this clonotype was seen many times. V usage is TRBV5-6 and J usage is TRBJ1-2, with a tentative D call TRBD1 (5 bases). Germline V gene sequence: CDR1 SGHDT, CDR2 YYEEEE. V was clipped by 2 bases and J by 4 bases, with 12 bases between them. The CDR3 runs to 14 residues. The CDR3 bases are TGTGCCAGCAGCTTCGTCAGGGCCCCCTATGGCTACACCTTC. It specifies CASSFVRAPYGYTF.

This clonotype has a handful of counts. The chain links TRBV20-1 to TRBJ2-5, with 13 positions matching TRBD2. CDR1 DFQATT and CDR2 SNEGSKA come from the germline V gene (reference sequence). The CDR3 has 14 residues. Trimming removed 6 bases from V and 5 bases from J; junction bases left unmatched: 6. The CDR3 nucleotides are TGCAGTGCGACGACTAGCGGGGGGTTCGAGACCCAGTACTTC. It codes for CSATTSGGFETQYF.

The sample holds a few counts of this clonotype. The chain recombines TRBV11-2 with TRBJ1-1, with D unresolved. This CDR3 has 14 amino acids. The V end was cut by 5 bases, the J end by 0 bases, with 10 bases between. Germline CDR1 and CDR2: SGHAT and FQNNGV. The CDR3 sequence is CASSAEPVNTEAFF. For the CDR3, the DNA is TGTGCCAGCAGCGCGGAGCCGGTGAACACTGAAGCTTTCTTT.

This clonotype was observed at least ten times. The chain links TRBV12-3 or TRBV12-4 to TRBJ1-1, with 7 bases fitting TRBD1. The V gene end was trimmed by 5 bases and the J gene end by 3 bases; junction bases not matched to a gene: 6. This CDR3 region has 14 residues. The CDR3, as DNA: TGTGCCAGCAGTGGTACCAGGGGGGACACTGAAGCTTTCTTT. Encoded protein: CASSGTRGDTEAFF.

This clonotype was detected a few times. This chain uses TRBV6-2 or TRBV6-3 with TRBJ2-1; D call uncertain. CDR3 length: 11 residues. Trimming took 10 bases from V and 2 from J, leaving 6 bases between them. Germline V gives CDR1 MNHEY, CDR2 SVGEGT. The CDR3, as DNA: TGTGCCACCAACACCTACAATGAGCAGTTCTTC. As protein: CATNTYNEQFF.

The chain has TRBV25-1 and TRBJ2-7; tentatively, D is TRBD1 (6 bases). The CDR3 contains 15 residues. Trimming left V 5 bases short and J 2 bases short, with 16 bases between. Germline V gives CDR1 MGHDK, CDR2 SYGVNS. The CDR3 nucleotides are TGTGCCAGCAGTTTAGGAATGGCAGGGGCCTACGAGCAGTACTTC. Protein: CASSLGMAGAYEQYF.

The chain's CDR3 is CASSQGGRNHEQFF. CDR3 nucleotides: TGTGCCAGCAGCCAGGGCGGGAGGAACCATGAGCAGTTCTTC. The V call is TRBV14, the J call TRBJ2-1, with 8 bases aligning to TRBD2. The germline V gene has CDR1 SGHDN and CDR2 FVKESK. The J segment lost 8 bases and the V segment lost 3 bases, leaving 6 bases of the junction unmatched. The CDR3 loop spans 14 amino acids.

This clonotype appeared many times. The chain is built from TRBV7-2 and TRBJ2-5, with D unclear. Germline CDR1 SGHTA, CDR2 FQGNSA. This CDR3 spans 13 amino acids. The V gene lost 1 base and the J gene lost 5 bases, with 8 bases spanning the gap. CDR3 nucleotide sequence: TGTGCCAGCAGCTTAGAGGACCGGGAGACCCAGTACTTC. Its protein is CASSLEDRETQYF. Together with reference TRBV7-2 and TRBJ2-5, the CDR3 gives the full variable domain: GAGVSQSPSNKVTEKGKDVELRCDPISGHTALYWYRQSLGQGLEFLIYFQGNSAPDKSGLPSDRFSAERTGGSVSTLTIQRTQQEDSAVYLCASSLEDRETQYFGPGTRLLVL.

V usage is TRBV6-1 and J usage is TRBJ2-7; possibly TRBD1 for D (5 bases). Looked up from germline, CDR1 is MNHNS and CDR2 is SASEGT. The CDR3 is 15 amino acids. Trimming took off 6 bases at V and 4 bases at J, with 19 bases between the two ends. The CDR3 here is CASSRQGHQGYEQYF. The CDR3 DNA sequence: TGTGCCAGCAGCCGCCAAGGGCATCAGGGATACGAGCAGTACTTC.

Of note for this clonotype: A read error may be the cause here, since a much bigger clone is one base away. The rearrangement links TRBV6-2 or TRBV6-3 to TRBJ2-7, with D possibly TRBD1 on 6 matching bases. Trimming took 10 bases from V and 5 from J, leaving 24 bases between them. CDR1 is MNHEY and CDR2 is SVGEGT in the germline V gene. The CDR3 loop spans 15 amino acids. The CDR3 protein is CATVAPGALYHEQYF. The CDR3 DNA is TGTGCCACCGTCGCACCAGGGGCGCTTTACCACGAGCAGTACTTC.

The chain links TRBV4-1 to TRBJ2-1; 10 bases are shared with TRBD2. Germline CDR1 MGHRA, CDR2 YSYEKL. V lost 4 bases and J lost 9; bases outside the gene matches: 6. This CDR3 contains 14 residues. CDR3 sequence: CASSRTSGAPEQFF. DNA of the CDR3: TGCGCCAGCAGCCGGACTAGCGGCGCCCCTGAGCAGTTCTTC.

This clonotype was counted only a few times. The chain uses TRBV29-1 and TRBJ2-3; D unresolved. Trimming removed 4 bases from V and 5 bases from J, with 16 bases in between. CDR1 and CDR2 from the germline V gene are SQVTM and ANQGSEA. CDR3 size: 14 residues. The CDR3, as DNA: TGCAGCGTTGGGCCGAACCATGGTGGAGATACGCAGTATTTT. Amino acids: CSVGPNHGGDTQYF.

This clonotype was seen many times. The CDR3 region is CASSSTRLNEQFF. The DNA for the CDR3 is TGTGCCAGCAGCTCGACTAGACTCAATGAGCAGTTCTTC. This chain joins TRBV7-9 and TRBJ2-1; D is perhaps TRBD2 (6 bases). Trimming removed 4 bases from V and 6 bases from J, with 10 bases in between. The CDR3 is 13 amino acids. Germline CDR1 reads SEHNR; CDR2 reads FQNEAQ (reference sequence). Looking up the rest from reference TRBV7-9 and TRBJ2-1 gives the full variable domain: DTGVSQNPRHKITKRGQNVTFRCDPISEHNRLYWYRQTLGQGPEFLTYFQNEAQLEKSRLLSDRFSAERPKGSFSTLEIQRTEQGDSAMYLCASSSTRLNEQFFGPGTRLTVL.

This chain connects TRBV5-1 to TRBJ2-1; 8 nucleotides line up with TRBD2. Trimming took 0 bases from V and 7 from J; bases not matched to a gene: 3. The germline V gene has CDR1 SGHRS and CDR2 YFSETQ. CDR3 length: 14 amino acids. The CDR3 region has the DNA TGCGCCAGCAGCTTGGCGACTAGCGATAATGAGCAGTTCTTC. The encoded protein is CASSLATSDNEQFF.

This clonotype was seen a few times. The rearrangement joins TRBV5-1 to TRBJ1-2; no definite D call. Germline CDR1 and CDR2: SGHRS and YFSETQ. The CDR3 covers 14 residues. V was cut by 1 base and J by 4 bases, with 11 bases left in between. Written as DNA, the CDR3 is TGCGCCAGCAGCTTGCTTGACACCTCCTATGGCTACACCTTC. It encodes CASSLLDTSYGYTF.